This T cell receptor (beta chain) emerged from a study of blood T cell repertoires in COVID-19. TCRdb keeps only in-frame clones here, not all; method: immunoSEQ multiplex PCR. Of fewer than 350,000 clones in the sample, under 90% were seen once. Each recovered donor of Cohort 3 presented with two negative PCRs, clearance, or symptom resolution. V was trimmed by 3 bases and J by 4 bases, leaving 18 bases between them. The germline V gene encodes CDR1 KGHDR and CDR2 SFDVKD. CDR3 length equals 17 residues. This clonotype was obtained from a woman in her thirties or forties who had recovered from COVID-19. The chain is built from TRBV24-1 and TRBJ1-5, with a possible D match to TRBD1 (6 bases). Sequenced: PBMCs or T cells enriched from blood (not recorded which). DNA for the CDR3: TGTGCCACCAGTGATCCACGGGAGGGGGGCGTTAATCAGCCCCAGCATTTT. The encoded protein is CATSDPREGGVNQPQHF.